This is a list of T cell receptor beta chains from one sample in a study of control samples from healthy donors and cancer patients. Clones were sequenced by immunoSEQ multiplex PCR, and TCRdb holds only the in-frame ones, with some missing. The table includes 22,000 or so clones, around 85% detected once. Specimen: PBMCs. All receptors derive from a man in his sixties with head and neck cancer. Both conserved end residues are part of each CDR3. D genes are given only for firm matches. Size is omitted from some rows. Given values are once, few, many or a class for expanded clones.

clone_size	v_call	j_call	d_call	cdr3_nt	cdr3_aa
.	TRBV7-9	TRBJ2-1	TRBD2	TGTGCCAGCAGCATGGGGGTGGGACTAGTGTATGATCGCTCCTACAATGAGCAGTTCTTC	CASSMGVGLVYDRSYNEQFF
.	TRBV3-1/TRBV3-2	TRBJ1-1	.	TGTGCCAGCAGCCCCAACCCGGGGGGTCGAGAGGGTGAAGCTTTCTTT	CASSPNPGGREGEAFF
.	TRBV12-5	TRBJ2-3	.	TGTGCTAGTGGTAGGACTAGCACAGATACGCAGTATTTT	CASGRTSTDTQYF
.	TRBV29-1	TRBJ2-1	.	TGCAGCGTCCCTCTCGGGGTGGGGGGCGATGCCAATGAGCAGTTCTTC	CSVPLGVGGDANEQFF
.	TRBV6-6	TRBJ2-1	TRBD1	TGTGCCAGCAGTTACTGGACAGGCGCGGGTGAGCAGTTCTTC	CASSYWTGAGEQFF
.	TRBV11-2	TRBJ2-4	TRBD2	TGTGCCAGCAGCTCGGGACTAGCGTGGAACATTCAGTACTTC	CASSSGLAWNIQYF
.	TRBV11-2	TRBJ2-2	TRBD1	TGTGCCAGCAGCTTCTCAGGGGGCGCGGAGGACGGGGAGCTGTTTTTT	CASSFSGGAEDGELFF
.	TRBV10-3	TRBJ2-1	.	TGTGCCATCAGTGACCAGGAGGGGGTGAATGAGCAGTTCTTC	CAISDQEGVNEQFF
.	TRBV5-1	TRBJ2-1	TRBD2	TGCGCCAGCAGCCCGACTAGCGGGAGAACCTACAATGAGCAGTTCTTC	CASSPTSGRTYNEQFF
.	TRBV7-3	TRBJ2-5	.	TGTGCCAGCAGCTTAACGAAAGAGACTAGAGAAGAGACCCAGTACTTC	CASSLTKETREETQYF
.	TRBV19	TRBJ1-3	.	TGTGCCAGTAGTATAGGCAGCTCTGGAAACACCATATATTTT	CASSIGSSGNTIYF
.	TRBV9	TRBJ1-2	.	TGTGCCAGCAGCCCGGACGGCTATGGCTACACCTTC	CASSPDGYGYTF
.	TRBV29-1	TRBJ1-1	.	TGCAGCGTTTCGGGATTTGGGTCGAGCGTTGAAGCTTTCTTT	CSVSGFGSSVEAFF
.	TRBV7-9	TRBJ2-7	.	TGTGCCAGCAGCAGGCGGGGCGGGGGCCAGGACGAGCAGTACTTC	CASSRRGGGQDEQYF
.	TRBV9	TRBJ2-1	.	TGTGCCAGTACACCTTCCGGGACACCTTACAATGAGCAGTTCTTC	CASTPSGTPYNEQFF
.	TRBV19	TRBJ2-4	.	TGTGCCAGTAGTATCGGGGGACGCAGAAACATTCAGTACTTC	CASSIGGRRNIQYF
.	TRBV5-1	TRBJ2-2	TRBD1	TGCGCCAGCCGGACAGGGACCACCGGGGAGCTGTTTTTT	CASRTGTTGELFF
.	TRBV5-1	TRBJ2-1	TRBD1	TGCGCCAGCAGCTTGGGACAGGGGACGGGAGAGCAGTTCTTC	CASSLGQGTGEQFF
once	TRBV27	TRBJ1-2	.	TGTGCCAGCAGCCTCGGGGGGGGTAACTATGGCTACACCTTC	CASSLGGGNYGYTF
.	TRBV7-8	TRBJ2-1	.	TGTGCCACCCTCTGGGGGGTAGGGGGCAATGAGCAGTTCTTC	CATLWGVGGNEQFF
.	TRBV25-1	TRBJ2-7	TRBD2	TGTGCCAGCAGTGAAGGCCCTATGGGAGGGTTGTCCTACGAGCAGTACTTC	CASSEGPMGGLSYEQYF
few	TRBV30	TRBJ1-5	.	TGTGCCTGGAGTGTCTTCAATCAGCCCCAGCATTTT	CAWSVFNQPQHF
.	TRBV2	TRBJ2-1	.	TGTGCCAGCAACGGGGTGGGGAACAATGAGCAGTTCTTC	CASNGVGNNEQFF
.	TRBV29-1	TRBJ1-1	.	TGCAGCGTCACGTCATGGGGCACTGAAGCTTTCTTT	CSVTSWGTEAFF
.	TRBV19	TRBJ1-2	.	TGTGCCAGTAGTATAACCCGGACAGACGGCTACACCTTC	CASSITRTDGYTF
.	TRBV6-6	TRBJ1-1	TRBD1	TGTGCCAGCAGAGAGACAGGGGGCGCGGGCACTGAAGCTTTCTTT	CASRETGGAGTEAFF
.	TRBV12-3/TRBV12-4	TRBJ1-1	.	TGTGCCAGCAGTTTGTACAAAAACACTGAAGCTTTCTTT	CASSLYKNTEAFF
.	TRBV6-1	TRBJ1-2	.	TGTGCCAGCAGTGAACCCCCGGGAAAGAACTATGGCTACACCTTC	CASSEPPGKNYGYTF
few	TRBV7-6	TRBJ2-5	TRBD1	TGTGCCAGCAGCCGCGAGGCAGGGGGTTACCAAGAGACCCAGTACTTC	CASSREAGGYQETQYF